The next 25 T cell receptor beta chains were all read from a single sample in a study of T cells in Graves' hyperthyroidism and ophthalmopathy. RNA transcripts gave rise to amplified TCR beta CDR3 regions. TCR CDR3 underwent first-round RT-PCR with the HTBI primer set. From the multiplex PCR reads, TCRdb called clonotypes with MiXCR, one entry per CDR3 protein. The data contain over 550,000 distinct CDR3 sequences, 15% to 20% of them singletons. The sample consisted of blood. All receptors derive from a woman under 30 with Graves' hyperthyroidism.

V gene TRBV5-6 combines with J gene TRBJ1-2; maybe TRBD1 (6 bases). V was shortened by 1 base and J by 2 bases, with 15 bases between the two germline ends. Germline V gives CDR1 SGHDT, CDR2 YYEEEE. The CDR3 is made up of 16 amino acids. The chain's CDR3 is CASSLTRQEPNYGYTF. The CDR3 coding sequence is TGTGCCAGCAGCTTGACCCGACAGGAACCAAACTATGGCTACACCTTC. The complete variable domain, with remaining parts taken from reference TRBV5-6 and TRBJ1-2, reads DAGVTQSPTHLIKTRGQQVTLRCSPKSGHDTVSWYQQALGQGPQFIFQYYEEEERQRGNFPDRFSGHQFPNYSSELNVNALLLGDSALYLCASSLTRQEPNYGYTFGSGTRLTVV.

The table lists this clonotype with many counts. The gene calls are TRBV20-1 and TRBJ1-2, with no clear D. Germline CDR1 is DFQATT and CDR2 is SNEGSKA (reference sequence). V was cut by 1 base and J by 8 bases, with 8 bases left in between. The CDR3 consists of 11 residues. CDR3 nucleotides: TGCAGTGCTAGAGGACGCGAGGGCTACACCTTC. As protein: CSARGREGYTF.

This clonotype has at least ten counts. V gene TRBV24-1 combines with J gene TRBJ2-1, with TRBD2 matching over 10 bases. The ends lost 7 bases at V and 8 bases at J; junction bases unmatched: 7. The CDR3 length is 14 residues. CDR1 is KGHDR, CDR2 SFDVKD, per germline. The DNA for the CDR3 is TGTGCCACCAGAAGCGGGGGGGCATTCTATGAGCAGTTCTTC. It yields the protein CATRSGGAFYEQFF.

Ten or more counts support this clonotype. The V and J genes are TRBV7-9 and TRBJ2-5, with 7 nucleotides matching TRBD1. CDR1 SEHNR and CDR2 FQNEAQ come from the germline V gene (reference sequence). The CDR3 is made up of 13 amino acids. Germline trimming cut 8 bases from V and 1 base from J; bases unmatched to any gene: 4. In DNA form, the CDR3 reads TGTGCCAGCCAGGGGGACAGCCAAGAGACCCAGTACTTC. Translated: CASQGDSQETQYF.

A few counts support this clonotype. The rearrangement joins TRBV5-8 to TRBJ1-5; D gene uncertain. V was clipped by 0 bases and J by 1 base, with 8 bases between them. The CDR3 is made up of 15 amino acids. Germline loops: CDR1 SGHTS, CDR2 YDEGEE. The DNA of the CDR3 is TGTGCCAGCAGCTTGGGGCAGCAAAGCAATCAGCCCCAGCATTTT. This codes for CASSLGQQSNQPQHF.

The rearrangement links TRBV6-4 to TRBJ1-5; D might be TRBD1 (6 bases). Germline CDR1 reads MRHNA; CDR2 reads SNTAGT. V was shortened by 4 bases and J by 7 bases, with 11 bases between the two germline ends. The CDR3 length is 13 residues. The CDR3 DNA reads as TGTGCCAGCAGTGCTACAGGGACCCAGCCCCAGCATTTT. It translates to CASSATGTQPQHF.

This clonotype was picked up many times. V gene TRBV2 combines with J gene TRBJ1-1; D is possibly TRBD1 (5 bases). Germline V lookup: CDR1 SNHLY, CDR2 FYNNEI. V lost 4 bases and J 2 bases, leaving 17 bases between the germline ends. This CDR3 has 16 amino acids. CDR3 coding DNA: TGTGCCAGCAGTGCTGCCACAGGACTCTTCAACACTGAAGCTTTCTTT. It encodes CASSAATGLFNTEAFF.

The chain is built from TRBV6-2 or TRBV6-3 and TRBJ1-1; no firm D call. CDR3 size: 14 residues. CDR1 is MNHEY, CDR2 SVGEGT, per germline. Trimming left V 7 bases short and J 0 bases short, with 12 bases between. The CDR3 sequence is CASTLGGLNTEAFF. In nucleotides, the CDR3 is TGTGCCAGCACTCTAGGAGGTCTGAACACTGAAGCTTTCTTT.

This chain uses TRBV9 with TRBJ2-3, with 13 bases identical to TRBD2. The CDR3 is 16 amino acids. Trimming took 3 bases from V and 7 from J; bases not matched to a gene: 8. CDR1 and CDR2 (germline): SGDLS, YYNGEE. CDR3 nucleotide sequence: TGTGCCAGCAGCGCCGGCCGACTAGCGGGGGGCTATACGCAGTATTTT. Protein product: CASSAGRLAGGYTQYF.

This clonotype was found a few times. The chain is built from TRBV30 and TRBJ1-5, with D unclear. This CDR3 is built from 14 residues. Germline-derived CDR1 and CDR2 are GTSNPN and SVGIG (reference sequence). Trimming removed 2 bases at V and 0 bases at J, with 8 bases between. This chain's CDR3 is CAWSPRYSNQPQHF. Here the CDR3 DNA reads TGTGCCTGGAGTCCCAGATATAGCAATCAGCCCCAGCATTTT.

This clonotype was observed a few times. This sequence joins TRBV12-3 or TRBV12-4 and TRBJ2-7; D is undetermined. V lost 2 bases, J lost 6 bases, and 2 bases lay in between. This CDR3 is 10 amino acids long. The CDR3 DNA follows: TGTGCCAGCAGTTTAATCGAGCAGTACTTC. Translation: CASSLIEQYF.

At least ten counts were recorded for this clonotype. The chain links TRBV7-8 to TRBJ2-7; TRBD1 agrees at 12 bases. V lost 5 bases to trimming and J lost 5 bases; unmatched junction nucleotides: 7. The CDR3 consists of 15 residues. CDR1 and CDR2 from the germline V gene are SGHVS and FQNEAQ. CDR3 DNA: TGTGCCAGCAGCGCGTGGGGACAGGGGGCCGACGAGCAGTACTTC. Translated: CASSAWGQGADEQYF.

The chain employs TRBV5-1 and TRBJ1-5; D gene ambiguous. The CDR3 spans 12 residues. Germline V gene data show CDR1 as SGHRS and CDR2 as YFSETQ. The ends were cut back, 9 bases at V and 5 bases at J, with 12 bases in the middle. The CDR3 spells CANKRPDQPQHF. The DNA of the CDR3 is TGCGCCAACAAACGTCCCGATCAGCCCCAGCATTTT.

This clonotype was seen ten or more times. This chain joins TRBV24-1 and TRBJ2-1, with a tentative D call TRBD1 (5 bases). The length of the CDR3 is 15 residues. Germline CDR1 reads KGHDR; CDR2 reads SFDVKD. V lost 3 bases, J lost 4 bases, and 12 bases lay in between. The CDR3 is CATSDIDRPYNEQFF. As DNA, the CDR3 is TGTGCCACCAGTGATATCGACAGACCGTACAATGAGCAGTTCTTC.

This clonotype was observed at least ten times. The chain links TRBV24-1 to TRBJ1-2, with 9 bases fitting TRBD1. The CDR3 is made up of 16 amino acids. The trim removed 3 bases at V and 8 bases at J, leaving 12 bases unmatched. Germline V gene lookup returns CDR1 KGHDR and CDR2 SFDVKD. CDR3 in amino acids: CATSDTTSTGGRGYTF. DNA for the CDR3: TGTGCCACCAGTGATACGACCTCCACAGGGGGCAGGGGCTACACCTTC.

This sequence joins TRBV6-5 and TRBJ1-4, with 9 bases fitting TRBD1. Germline V gene sequence: CDR1 MNHEY, CDR2 SVGAGI. Trimming at V came to 1 base and at J to 10 bases, leaving 10 bases not matched to a gene. The CDR3 spans 16 residues. CDR3 sequence: CASSYFKGQGFTKLFF. CDR3 in DNA: TGTGCCAGCAGTTACTTCAAGGGACAGGGCTTCACAAAACTGTTTTTT.

The table lists this clonotype with a few counts. The chain combines TRBV10-3 with TRBJ2-6; TRBD1 agrees at 7 bases. Unmatched junction bases numbered 6, after V lost 3 bases and J lost 4 bases. The length of the CDR3 is 16 residues. Germline V gene lookup returns CDR1 ENHRY and CDR2 SYGVKD. DNA of the CDR3: TGTGCCATCAGTGACCTAGGGGGCGCCGGGGCCAACGTCCTGACTTTC. Translating it yields CAISDLGGAGANVLTF.

This clonotype was found many times. J is TRBJ1-5 and V is TRBV6-1; the D gene is possibly TRBD1 (6 bases). Trimming shortened V by 2 bases and J by 6 bases, and 14 bases separated the two germline ends. This CDR3 spans 15 amino acids. Germline V gives CDR1 MNHNS, CDR2 SASEGT. The CDR3 loop reads CASSEWSEGGQPQHF. In DNA, the CDR3 is TGTGCCAGCAGTGAATGGTCGGAGGGGGGTCAGCCCCAGCATTTT.

The DNA of the CDR3 is TGTGCCAGCAAAGGCCCCTTTCCCAATGAGCAGTTCTTC. It translates to CASKGPFPNEQFF. This chain links TRBV12-3 or TRBV12-4 with TRBJ2-1; D is unclear. The V gene lost 7 bases and the J gene lost 6 bases, with 13 bases spanning the gap. This CDR3 contains 13 residues.

This clonotype was counted ten times or more. This chain joins TRBV11-3 and TRBJ1-1; D possibly corresponds to TRBD1 (6 bases). Looked up from germline, CDR1 is SGHNT and CDR2 is YENEEA. The CDR3 extends over 13 amino acids. Trimming stripped 6 bases from V and 1 base from J, with 9 bases between. The CDR3 here is CASRKGENTEAFF. The CDR3 DNA reads TGTGCCAGCAGGAAGGGGGAGAACACTGAAGCTTTCTTT.

The J gene is TRBJ1-3, the V gene TRBV2, with D possibly TRBD1 on 5 matching bases. V shed 10 bases and J shed 4 bases, with 20 bases lying between them. Germline values: CDR1 SNHLY, CDR2 FYNNEI. The CDR3 totals 15 residues. Written as DNA, the CDR3 is TGTGCCATAAGGCCATGGGGACGAGGGGGAAACACCATATATTTT. This codes for CAIRPWGRGGNTIYF.

The chain combines TRBV28 with TRBJ2-1, with D perhaps TRBD2 (6 bases). CDR1 is MDHEN, CDR2 SYDVKM, per germline. The CDR3 consists of 15 residues. Trimming shortened V by 2 bases and J by 4 bases, and 12 bases separated the two germline ends. The DNA of the CDR3 is TGTGCCAGCAGTTTAAGTCTAGCGTTATACAATGAGCAGTTCTTC. Protein product: CASSLSLALYNEQFF. The full variable domain, in which reference TRBV28 and TRBJ2-1 provide the parts outside the CDR3, is DVKVTQSSRYLVKRTGEKVFLECVQDMDHENMFWYRQDPGLGLRLIYFSYDVKMKEKGDIPEGYSVSREKKERFSLILESASTNQTSMYLCASSLSLALYNEQFFGPGTRLTVL.

In this sample, this clonotype turned up many times. The rearrangement joins TRBV28 to TRBJ2-3, with a possible D match to TRBD2 (6 bases). The germline V and J ends were trimmed by 2 bases and 3 bases, with 15 bases remaining between them. In germline, CDR1 is MDHEN, CDR2 SYDVKM. The CDR3 is made up of 16 amino acids. The CDR3 here is CASSLPGRGVTDTQYF. DNA for the CDR3: TGTGCCAGCAGTTTACCAGGGCGCGGGGTAACAGATACGCAGTATTTT.

Many counts were recorded for this clonotype. The chain uses TRBV7-2 and TRBJ1-1; 9 bases match TRBD1. The germline V gene has CDR1 SGHTA and CDR2 FQGNSA. This CDR3 region has 14 residues. Losses at the gene ends were 4 bases for V and 4 bases for J; bases not matched to a gene: 4. This CDR3 reads CASSSDRGITEAFF. The CDR3, as DNA: TGTGCCAGCAGCTCCGACAGGGGGATCACTGAAGCTTTCTTT.

The chain's CDR3 is CASSPTGIGYGYTF. In DNA, the CDR3 is TGTGCCAGTAGCCCGACAGGAATAGGGTATGGCTACACCTTC. V is TRBV19 and J is TRBJ1-2; tentative D call: TRBD1 (6 bases). The CDR3 extends over 14 amino acids. Germline-derived CDR1 and CDR2 are LNHDA and SQIVND (reference sequence). Trimming shortened V by 6 bases and J by 5 bases, and 16 bases separated the two germline ends.